Below, 18 T cell receptor beta chains from the same sample are listed, as sequenced in a study. Each CDR3 protein gets one entry after TCRdb re-called the RT-PCR reads with MiXCR. The sample includes about 700,000 distinct CDR3 sequences, approximately 14% seen only once; the top ten take 3.6%. Sequenced material: memory CD4+ T cells from blood. The receptors were gathered from a female donor in good health, serving as a healthy control.

CDR3 DNA sequence: TGCAGTGCTAGAAAGGGGCAGGGGGGAGATACGCAGTATTTT. Translation: CSARKGQGGDTQYF. The chain recombines TRBV20-1 with TRBJ2-3; possibly TRBD1 for D (7 bases). The V end was cut by 2 bases, the J end by 5 bases, with 14 bases between. CDR3 length equals 14 residues. Germline loops: CDR1 DFQATT, CDR2 SNEGSKA (reference sequence).

This clonotype showed up just a few times. The chain employs TRBV5-5 and TRBJ1-2; D not resolved. Germline CDR1 and CDR2: SGHKS and YYEKEE (reference sequence). Trimming removed 0 bases from V and 1 base from J, with 10 bases in between. The CDR3 consists of 15 residues. The CDR3 loop is CASSLENSLNYGYTF. DNA of the CDR3: TGTGCCAGCAGCTTGGAGAACAGCCTTAACTATGGCTACACCTTC.

J is TRBJ1-3 and V is TRBV7-2; D gene ambiguous. This CDR3 region has 15 residues. Trimming took 5 bases from V and 0 from J, leaving 11 bases between them. The V gene's germline CDR1 is SGHTA and CDR2 FQGNSA. In DNA form, the CDR3 reads TGTGCCAGCAGCCAACGACGGAGCTCTGGAAACACCATATATTTT. This encodes CASSQRRSSGNTIYF.

This chain's CDR3 is CASSSSGRLSEQYF. CDR3 nucleotides: TGTGCCAGCAGTTCTAGCGGGAGGTTGAGCGAGCAGTACTTC. The chain carries TRBV6-5 and TRBJ2-7; 11 nucleotides agree with TRBD2. Trimming took 4 bases from V and 6 from J; bases not matched to a gene: 5. CDR3 size: 14 residues. Germline loops: CDR1 MNHEY, CDR2 SVGAGI.

This chain uses TRBV7-9 with TRBJ2-1, with D uncertain. The CDR3 is 13 amino acids. Germline values: CDR1 SEHNR, CDR2 FQNEAQ (reference sequence). Between the trimmed V and J ends, which lost 6 bases and 8 bases, there was a span of 14 bases. CDR3 amino acids: CASSPHTPHEQFF. CDR3 coding DNA: TGTGCCAGCAGTCCCCACACCCCCCATGAGCAGTTCTTC.

The table lists this clonotype with many counts. The chain joins TRBV24-1 to TRBJ1-3, with TRBD1 as a possible D gene (5 bases). CDR1 and CDR2 from the germline V gene are KGHDR and SFDVKD. The CDR3 length is 14 residues. Trimming took 12 bases from V and 2 from J, leaving 16 bases between them. CDR3 in amino acids: CAPDPRGTGNTIYF. The CDR3 DNA is TGTGCCCCCGATCCTAGGGGAACTGGAAACACCATATATTTT.

The rearrangement uses TRBV6-6 and TRBJ2-2; possible D gene TRBD1, 6 bases. The V gene's germline CDR1 is MNHNY and CDR2 SVGAGI (reference sequence). The CDR3 sequence is 16 residues long. V was trimmed by 7 bases and J by 5 bases, leaving 20 bases between them. The CDR3 is CASNPQGRVWTGELFF. In DNA, the CDR3 is TGTGCCAGCAATCCACAGGGTCGTGTTTGGACCGGGGAGCTGTTTTTT.

The chain joins TRBV11-2 to TRBJ1-2, with TRBD1 identical over 9 bases. V shed 2 bases and J 4 bases; nucleotides not matched to a gene: 8. The CDR3 sequence is 16 residues long. Germline-derived CDR1 and CDR2 are SGHAT and FQNNGV. Here the CDR3 reads CASSLRTGEESYGYTF. CDR3 in DNA: TGTGCCAGCAGCTTACGGACAGGGGAAGAATCCTATGGCTACACCTTC.

The chain employs TRBV28 and TRBJ1-2; no clear D. V was shortened by 4 bases and J by 8 bases, with 8 bases between the two germline ends. Germline-derived CDR1 and CDR2 are MDHEN and SYDVKM. The CDR3 totals 11 residues. The CDR3 coding sequence is TGTGCCAGCAGTTCGACCGTCGGCTACACCTTC. Encoded protein: CASSSTVGYTF.

The chain employs TRBV12-3 or TRBV12-4 and TRBJ2-6; D unresolved. Trimming stripped 8 bases from V and 1 base from J, with 15 bases between. The CDR3 sequence is 16 residues long. Written as DNA, the CDR3 is TGTGCCAGCTCTCCAAAGTGGCGGTCTGGGGCCAACGTCCTGACTTTC. Residues: CASSPKWRSGANVLTF.

This clonotype was picked up a small number of times. The gene calls are TRBV12-3 or TRBV12-4 and TRBJ1-2, with 7 bases identical to TRBD1. The CDR3 covers 14 residues. V shed 2 bases and J 7 bases; nucleotides not matched to a gene: 7. The CDR3 protein is CASSLRQGMGGYTF. For the CDR3, the DNA is TGTGCCAGCAGTTTACGACAGGGTATGGGTGGCTACACCTTC.

The V call is TRBV7-2, the J call TRBJ2-3, with 9 bases matching TRBD2. The CDR3 has 16 amino acids. Germline values: CDR1 SGHTA, CDR2 FQGNSA. V was clipped by 5 bases and J by 4 bases; unmatched bases: 10. This chain's CDR3 is CASSPGTSWVSDTQYF. Here the CDR3 DNA reads TGTGCCAGCAGCCCGGGGACTAGCTGGGTCTCAGATACGCAGTATTTT.

This chain links TRBV20-1 with TRBJ2-5, with D unresolved. This CDR3 spans 13 amino acids. Germline lookup yields CDR1 DFQATT and CDR2 SNEGSKA (reference sequence). The germline V and J ends were trimmed by 4 bases and 4 bases, with 13 bases remaining between them. The CDR3 DNA reads TGCAGTGCTAATAATGTGGGGTTAGAGACCCAGTACTTC. Translated, it gives CSANNVGLETQYF.

The V and J genes are TRBV28 and TRBJ2-1, with D tentatively TRBD2 (5 bases). The CDR3 consists of 16 residues. Deletions cut 7 bases from V and 1 base from J, with 17 bases between. CDR1 is MDHEN and CDR2 is SYDVKM in the germline V gene. The CDR3, as DNA: TGTGCCAGCAACCCTATTGGGAGCGAATCCTACAATGAGCAGTTCTTC. As protein: CASNPIGSESYNEQFF.

The rearrangement joins TRBV5-6 to TRBJ2-3, with 11 nucleotides matching TRBD1. The V segment lost 9 bases and the J segment 7 bases; nucleotides outside the gene matches: 4. Germline lookup yields CDR1 SGHDT and CDR2 YYEEEE. The CDR3 loop spans 12 amino acids. Here the CDR3 reads CATGTGGNTQYF. Written as DNA, the CDR3 is TGTGCCACCGGGACAGGGGGGAATACGCAGTATTTT.

This clonotype was recorded a few times. The chain couples TRBV6-6 to TRBJ2-7, with D possibly TRBD2 on 5 matching bases. CDR3 length equals 13 residues. The V gene's germline CDR1 is MNHNY and CDR2 SVGAGI (reference sequence). V was pared by 6 bases and J by 3 bases, with 12 bases between. CDR3 in DNA: TGTGCCAGCAGCGTGGCCGGGGACTACGAGCAGTACTTC. It codes for CASSVAGDYEQYF.

This clonotype has a single count. V usage is TRBV6-6 and J usage is TRBJ1-4; maybe TRBD1 (6 bases). Germline CDR1 MNHNY, CDR2 SVGAGI (reference sequence). The CDR3 has 16 amino acids. Trimming pared 0 bases from V and 4 bases from J, leaving 12 bases between. This chain's CDR3 is CASSYSPQGFNEKLFF. DNA for the CDR3: TGTGCCAGCAGTTACTCGCCACAGGGATTTAATGAAAAACTGTTTTTT.

This clonotype was observed many times. V and J are TRBV6-5 and TRBJ2-3; tentatively, D is TRBD2 (6 bases). The CDR3 totals 15 residues. Trimming shortened V by 5 bases and J by 1 base, and 13 bases separated the two germline ends. Germline values: CDR1 MNHEY, CDR2 SVGAGI. Written as DNA, the CDR3 is TGTGCCAGCAGTCCGCCGGGAGTGGGCACAGATACGCAGTATTTT. Residues: CASSPPGVGTDTQYF.